This T cell receptor (beta chain) was found in a study of blood T cell repertoires in COVID-19. In the original workflow: Amplification with reference gene primers provided the estimates of nucleated cell counts. The protocol was immunoSEQ multiplex PCR, while the TCRdb copy is restricted to in-frame clones and leaves out a portion. That table gives V, J and clone size, and the DNA gave D and trimming. This table holds 250,000 or so clones, approximately 80% found once. This CDR3 region has 11 residues. The germline CDR1 and CDR2 sequences are MDHEN and SYDVKM. The ends were cut back, 4 bases at V and 5 bases at J, with 5 bases in the middle.

This rearrangement joins TRBV28 to TRBJ1-1; no reliable D call. Sequencing input: peripheral blood. This clonotype was obtained from a young man who had recovered from COVID-19. The CDR3 region has the DNA TGTGCCAGCAGTTCCCGTACTGAAGCTTTCTTT. Translating gives CASSSRTEAFF.